This T cell receptor (beta chain) appears in the sequencing data of a study of T cell repertoires in MIS-A myocarditis. V was clipped by 5 bases and J by 1 base; unmatched bases: 4. The germline V gene encodes CDR1 MNHEY and CDR2 SVGAGI. The CDR3 runs 15 residues. This table comes from immunoSEQ multiplex PCR, and its TCRdb copy is limited to in-frame clones, with some not included. The data contain around 10,000 clones, around 89% of them singletons. Source material: thoracic lymph node tissue obtained at autopsy. The origin of this receptor is a man aged 18 to 35 with fulminant myocarditis from multisystem inflammatory syndrome in adults (MIS-A) after COVID-19. The chain joins TRBV6-5 to TRBJ2-1, with 8 bases identical to TRBD1. CDR3: CASSPGGTSYNEQFF. The CDR3 DNA sequence: TGTGCCAGCAGTCCAGGGGGCACGTCCTACAATGAGCAGTTCTTC.